This T cell receptor (beta chain) was retrieved from a study of blood T cells in healthy people across ages. There are 13 residues in the CDR3. Germline CDR1 and CDR2: SGHDN and FVKESK. Trimming shortened V by 1 base and J by 11 bases, and 14 bases separated the two germline ends. Sample-barcoded 5' priming and a J-beta primer mix drove a second PCR of roughly 7 to 11 cycles. Each CDR3 protein is one row after TCRdb ran MiXCR on the 5' RACE reads. Among hundreds of thousands of distinct CDR3 sequences listed, approximately 48% were seen once. Sequencing input: blood. The sequence was obtained from a man aged 55 to 69 in good health. The genes are TRBV14 and TRBJ1-1, with D tentatively TRBD1 (5 bases). CDR3: CASSQVGGSNAFF. DNA of the CDR3: TGTGCCAGCAGCCAAGTCGGGGGGTCTAACGCTTTCTTT.